This entry lists 14 T cell receptor beta chains sequenced from one sample in a study of blood T cell repertoires in COVID-19. Only in-frame clones appear in the TCRdb table, and some are missing; sequencing was by immunoSEQ multiplex PCR. Found here are approximately 280,000 clones, roughly 80% of them singletons; the top ten hold more than 4%. Sequenced material: PBMCs or T cells enriched from blood (not recorded which). These receptors were taken from a man aged 40-49 years who had been exposed to COVID-19.

The chain has TRBV5-5 and TRBJ1-4, with no clear D. This CDR3 contains 14 residues. CDR1 is SGHKS and CDR2 is YYEKEE in the germline V gene (reference sequence). The ends were cut back, 1 base at V and 8 bases at J, with 12 bases in the middle. As DNA, the CDR3 is TGTGCCAGCAGCTTGAGAGGGATTGAGGAAAAACTGTTTTTT. Amino acid sequence: CASSLRGIEEKLFF.

Here the CDR3 DNA reads TGTGCCAGCAGCTTAGTTGGGACAGGGATGAATTCACCCCTCCACTTT. This codes for CASSLVGTGMNSPLHF. The chain couples TRBV7-6 to TRBJ1-6; TRBD1 matches at 9 bases. The CDR3 extends over 16 amino acids. Germline V lookup: CDR1 SGHVS, CDR2 FNYEAQ. Trimming took 1 base from V and 7 from J; bases not matched to a gene: 5.

This clone was found once. J is TRBJ1-2 and V is TRBV24-1; 8 bases align to TRBD1. Germline V gives CDR1 KGHDR, CDR2 SFDVKD. V was clipped by 4 bases and J by 6 bases; unmatched bases: 9. This CDR3 is 15 amino acids long. The CDR3 loop reads CATSDHGQGPNGYTF. In DNA form, the CDR3 reads TGTGCCACCAGTGACCATGGACAGGGACCCAATGGCTACACCTTC.

The rearrangement links TRBV14 to TRBJ2-5, with a possible D match to TRBD1 (5 bases). The germline gives CDR1 SGHDN, CDR2 FVKESK. The CDR3 runs to 15 residues. Trimming stripped 2 bases from V and 10 bases from J, with 20 bases between. The CDR3 DNA reads as TGTGCCAGCAGCCAATCCAGGGCCTCCAATTCGATCCAGTACTTC. The encoded protein is CASSQSRASNSIQYF. The variable domain in full, with the rest retrieved from reference TRBV14 and TRBJ2-5, is EAGVTQFPSHSVIEKGQTVTLRCDPISGHDNLYWYRRVMGKEIKFLLHFVKESKQDESGMPNNRFLAERTGGTYSTLKVQPAELEDSGVYFCASSQSRASNSIQYFGPGTRLLVL.

Here the CDR3 reads CASSFLQGGELFF. The CDR3 bases are TGTGCCAGCAGCTTTTTGCAGGGAGGGGAGCTGTTTTTT. The rearrangement uses TRBV5-6 and TRBJ2-2; D is perhaps TRBD1 (5 bases). V gave up 2 bases and J gave up 8 bases, with 10 bases separating them. The CDR3 has 13 amino acids. Per germline, CDR1 SGHDT and CDR2 YYEEEE. Together with reference TRBV5-6 and TRBJ2-2, the CDR3 gives the full variable domain: DAGVTQSPTHLIKTRGQQVTLRCSPKSGHDTVSWYQQALGQGPQFIFQYYEEEERQRGNFPDRFSGHQFPNYSSELNVNALLLGDSALYLCASSFLQGGELFFGEGSRLTVL.

CDR3 sequence: CAWAAGARTDTQYF. The DNA for the CDR3 is TGTGCCTGGGCTGCTGGAGCAAGGACAGATACGCAGTATTTT. This rearrangement joins TRBV30 to TRBJ2-3; D is uncertain. Trimming left V 5 bases short and J 3 bases short, with 15 bases between. Germline assignment: CDR1 GTSNPN and CDR2 SVGIG (reference sequence). This CDR3 has 14 residues. The full variable domain, with the rest looked up from reference TRBV30 and TRBJ2-3, is SQTIHQWPATLVQPVGSPLSLECTVEGTSNPNLYWYRQAAGRGLQLLFYSVGIGQISSEVPQNLSASRPQDRQFILSSKKLLLSDSGFYLCAWAAGARTDTQYFGPGTRLTVL.

V is TRBV3-1 (or the pseudogene TRBV3-2) and J is TRBJ1-2, with TRBD1 matching 9 bases. This CDR3 contains 17 residues. The V gene's germline CDR1 is LGHDT and CDR2 YNNKEL (reference sequence). V lost 4 bases and J lost 0; bases outside the gene matches: 9. CDR3 sequence reads: CASSPLGQGFSNYGYTF. The CDR3 DNA sequence: TGTGCCAGCAGCCCACTAGGACAGGGGTTTTCTAACTATGGCTACACCTTC.

The chain is built from TRBV5-8 and TRBJ2-5; D might be TRBD1 (5 bases). Germline values: CDR1 SGHTS, CDR2 YDEGEE. This CDR3 has 15 amino acids. The V end was cut by 0 bases, the J end by 9 bases, with 18 bases between. The CDR3 reads CASSLGGRRNEAQYF. The CDR3 region has the DNA TGTGCCAGCAGCTTGGGGGGCAGACGAAATGAGGCCCAGTACTTC.

The chain joins TRBV7-6 to TRBJ2-2; 16 bases match TRBD2. The CDR3 has 17 residues. Trimming took 3 bases from V and 6 from J; bases not matched to a gene: 4. Germline V gene sequence: CDR1 SGHVS, CDR2 FNYEAQ. CDR3 in amino acids: CASSLPGTSGRAGELFF. The CDR3 nucleotides are TGTGCCAGCAGCTTGCCCGGGACTAGCGGGAGGGCCGGGGAGCTGTTTTTT.

V gene TRBV30 combines with J gene TRBJ1-2; D is unclear. The V end was cut by 3 bases, the J end by 8 bases, with 16 bases between. The CDR3 loop spans 13 amino acids. Germline-derived CDR1 and CDR2 are GTSNPN and SVGIG (reference sequence). The CDR3: CAWRSSLLAGYTF. The CDR3 DNA reads TGTGCCTGGAGATCTAGCCTCCTGGCGGGCTACACCTTC.

The rearrangement links TRBV6-6 to TRBJ2-4; 8 bases line up with TRBD2. Germline values: CDR1 MNHNY, CDR2 SVGAGI (reference sequence). V was clipped by 3 bases and J by 2 bases; unmatched bases: 6. This CDR3 has 16 amino acids. The CDR3 reads CASSYPSGSSKNIQYF. The CDR3 DNA reads TGTGCCAGCAGTTATCCGAGCGGGAGCTCCAAAAACATTCAGTACTTC.

This clone has a single count. This chain uses TRBV7-2 with TRBJ2-1, with D hard to call. CDR3 length: 15 residues. Germline lookup yields CDR1 SGHTA and CDR2 FQGNSA. Trimming took 1 base from V and 2 from J, leaving 9 bases between them. The CDR3 here is CASSLVADTYNEQFF. Written as DNA, the CDR3 is TGTGCCAGCAGCTTAGTTGCGGATACCTACAATGAGCAGTTCTTC. Filled out from reference TRBV7-2 and TRBJ2-1, the complete variable domain reads GAGVSQSPSNKVTEKGKDVELRCDPISGHTALYWYRQSLGQGLEFLIYFQGNSAPDKSGLPSDRFSAERTGGSVSTLTIQRTQQEDSAVYLCASSLVADTYNEQFFGPGTRLTVL.

The chain recombines TRBV6-5 with TRBJ1-2; maybe TRBD1 (5 bases). CDR3 length: 12 residues. V lost 7 bases and J 8 bases, leaving 14 bases between the germline ends. Per the germline V gene, CDR1 is MNHEY and CDR2 is SVGAGI. The CDR3 is CASTSGGGGYTF. CDR3 DNA: TGTGCCAGCACGAGCGGGGGAGGGGGCTACACCTTC.

This clone was recorded a few times. The chain carries TRBV5-1 and TRBJ2-2; maybe TRBD1 (6 bases). The CDR3 length is 13 residues. V lost 6 bases, J lost 1 base, and 7 bases lay in between. Germline-derived CDR1 and CDR2 are SGHRS and YFSETQ. CDR3 nucleotide sequence: TGCGCCAGCATACAGGGGAACACCGGGGAGCTGTTTTTT. Translated, it gives CASIQGNTGELFF.